The 30 T cell receptor beta chains below come from one sample, sequenced in a study of human T cells and chemical hapten exposure. Sample time point: pre-sensitization, week 0. This sample's treatment: therapeutic diphenylcyclopropenone sensitization with weekly scalp DPC. In TCRdb, the RACE reads were re-called with MiXCR into one record per CDR3 protein. Of around 350,000 distinct CDR3 sequences in the sample, 4.5% to 7% were seen once. The sequencing here drew on whole blood, taken in connection with sensitization to the hapten diphenylcyclopropenone (DPC). The receptor set was obtained from a woman younger than 35 with alopecia areata. Some clones in this sample may be carry-over from other donors' samples.

This clonotype was counted at least ten times. This chain uses TRBV12-3 or TRBV12-4 with TRBJ1-1, with TRBD1 matching 7 bases. Trimming cost V 6 bases and J 5 bases; bases outside gene matches: 6. The CDR3 is 13 amino acids. The chain's CDR3 is CASRSQGRTEAFF. The CDR3 DNA reads TGTGCCAGCAGGTCACAGGGGAGGACTGAAGCTTTCTTT.

This chain joins TRBV5-1 and TRBJ1-2; TRBD1 matches at 10 bases. There are 17 residues in the CDR3. The germline gives CDR1 SGHRS, CDR2 YFSETQ. V lost 3 bases and J lost 0; bases outside the gene matches: 8. The CDR3, as DNA: TGCGCCAGCAGCTCACTATATGGACAGGGGGCTAACTATGGCTACACCTTC. Residues: CASSSLYGQGANYGYTF. Full variable domain (outside the CDR3, taken from reference TRBV5-1 and TRBJ1-2): KAGVTQTPRYLIKTRGQQVTLSCSPISGHRSVSWYQQTPGQGLQFLFEYFSETQRNKGNFPGRFSGRQFSNSRSEMNVSTLELGDSALYLCASSSLYGQGANYGYTFGSGTRLTVV.

This clonotype showed up many times. The rearrangement links TRBV6-2 or TRBV6-3 to TRBJ1-5, with TRBD1 matching 12 bases. The CDR3 consists of 15 residues. Trimming at V came to 6 bases and at J to 2 bases, leaving 2 bases not matched to a gene. Per the germline V gene, CDR1 is MNHEY and CDR2 is SVGEGT. The CDR3 here is CASSGTGGRNQPQHF. The DNA for the CDR3 is TGTGCCAGCAGCGGGACAGGGGGCCGCAATCAGCCCCAGCATTTT.

This clonotype was picked up many times. As DNA, the CDR3 is TGTGCCAGCAGCTTGGCCCGCTCCTACGAGCAGTACTTC. It codes for CASSLARSYEQYF. The chain carries TRBV7-2 and TRBJ2-7, with D uncertain. V shed 3 bases and J shed 0 bases, with 6 bases lying between them. From germline, CDR1 is SGHTA and CDR2 FQGNSA. This CDR3 has 13 residues.

This chain uses TRBV7-2 with TRBJ2-3, with 9 bases that match TRBD1. V trimming: 5 bases; J trimming: 5 bases; junction bases outside the gene matches: 17. The CDR3 length is 18 residues. Germline lookup yields CDR1 SGHTA and CDR2 FQGNSA. The CDR3, as DNA: TGTGCCAGCAGCCCCGGGACAGGGCGTAAACTTGGCGGAGATACGCAGTATTTT. Protein product: CASSPGTGRKLGGDTQYF.

This CDR3 reads CASSYVGIRETQYF. The CDR3 bases are TGTGCCAGCAGTTACGTGGGAATTCGGGAGACCCAGTACTTC. The chain combines TRBV6-2 or TRBV6-3 with TRBJ2-5; D call uncertain. The CDR3 covers 14 residues. In germline, CDR1 is MNHEY, CDR2 SVGEGT. With 2 bases removed from V and 5 bases from J, the gap between germline ends came to 12 bases.

This clonotype was counted between two and nine times. The CDR3 region has the DNA TGTGCCAGCAGTATACAGGGCCTCCGGTATGGCTACACCTTC. Protein product: CASSIQGLRYGYTF. The rearrangement uses TRBV12-3 or TRBV12-4 and TRBJ1-2, with D possibly matching TRBD1 (6 bases). The CDR3 is 14 residues long. Deletions cut 5 bases from V and 5 bases from J, with 15 bases between.

This clonotype was found many times. The chain recombines TRBV7-3 with TRBJ2-6, with D perhaps TRBD2 (6 bases). Germline loops: CDR1 SGHTA, CDR2 FQGTGA. The CDR3 is 15 residues long. V was cut by 5 bases and J by 3 bases, with 11 bases left in between. The CDR3 DNA follows: TGTGCCAGCAGCGGTAGGAGGGTTGGGGCCAACGTCCTGACTTTC. Its protein is CASSGRRVGANVLTF.

This clonotype has more than one count but fewer than ten. The chain has TRBV6-6 and TRBJ1-1, with D possibly TRBD1 on 5 matching bases. Germline assignment: CDR1 MNHNY and CDR2 SVGAGI (reference sequence). V lost 6 bases to trimming and J lost 5 bases, with 19 bases between them. The CDR3 runs to 15 residues. The CDR3: CASSLRPGGVTEAFF. The CDR3 bases are TGTGCCAGCAGCTTACGGCCCGGAGGGGTTACTGAAGCTTTCTTT.

The chain links TRBV12-3 or TRBV12-4 to TRBJ1-5; 7 nucleotides agree with TRBD1. The ends lost 3 bases at V and 0 bases at J; junction bases unmatched: 5. The CDR3 is 16 amino acids. The CDR3 coding sequence is TGTGCCAGCAGTTTCAGGGGGGAATATAGCAATCAGCCCCAGCATTTT. It translates to CASSFRGEYSNQPQHF.

This clonotype was picked up many times. The gene calls are TRBV4-3 and TRBJ2-1, with D perhaps TRBD1 (7 bases). The CDR3 has 16 amino acids. Germline V gene sequence: CDR1 LGHNA, CDR2 YSLEER. V lost 1 base and J lost 6, with 16 bases in between. The CDR3 here is CASSQGRQGLSNEQFF. The CDR3 nucleotides read TGCGCCAGCAGCCAAGGGCGACAGGGACTTTCCAATGAGCAGTTCTTC.

This clonotype showed up many times. This sequence joins TRBV6-1 and TRBJ1-1; D remains ambiguous. V was trimmed by 7 bases and J by 0 bases, leaving 3 bases between them. This CDR3 comprises 11 residues. The germline V gene encodes CDR1 MNHNS and CDR2 SASEGT. This CDR3 reads CASNLNTEAFF. DNA for the CDR3: TGTGCCAGCAACTTGAACACTGAAGCTTTCTTT.

This clonotype has a count of ten or more. The J gene is TRBJ2-2, the V gene TRBV7-2; 8 bases are shared with TRBD2. Germline trimming cut 0 bases from V and 5 bases from J; bases unmatched to any gene: 8. The CDR3 sequence is 17 residues long. Germline CDR1 SGHTA, CDR2 FQGNSA. The CDR3, as DNA: TGTGCCAGCAGCTTAGCTTCGACCCGGGGGGGAACCGGGGAGCTGTTTTTT. This sequence encodes CASSLASTRGGTGELFF.

This clonotype was detected many times. The genes are TRBV2 and TRBJ2-3, with unresolved D. The CDR3 runs to 12 residues. V lost 1 base and J 6 bases, leaving 5 bases between the germline ends. The germline V gene encodes CDR1 SNHLY and CDR2 FYNNEI. The CDR3 DNA follows: TGTGCCAGCAGTGAAGAATCTGATACGCAGTATTTT. Protein: CASSEESDTQYF.

This clonotype has just a few counts. This chain links TRBV6-5 with TRBJ1-1; D is undetermined. The CDR3 runs to 13 residues. Germline loops: CDR1 MNHEY, CDR2 SVGAGI. Trimming pared 3 bases from V and 4 bases from J, leaving 9 bases between. The CDR3 DNA is TGTGCCAGCAGTTATTTAGAGCGCACTGAAGCTTTCTTT. It yields the protein CASSYLERTEAFF.

This clonotype was observed a few times. This chain connects TRBV7-9 to TRBJ2-6, with 7 bases that match TRBD2. CDR3 length equals 16 residues. The V gene end was trimmed by 2 bases and the J gene end by 7 bases; junction bases not matched to a gene: 8. Germline V lookup: CDR1 SEHNR, CDR2 FQNEAQ (reference sequence). CDR3 sequence reads: CASSLWGGVGANVLTF. The CDR3 nucleotides read TGTGCCAGCAGCTTATGGGGAGGGGTAGGAGCCAACGTCCTGACTTTC.

This chain links TRBV10-3 with TRBJ2-1, with D tentatively TRBD2 (5 bases). The CDR3 contains 15 residues. V dropped 4 bases and J dropped 2 bases, with 12 bases sitting between them. CDR1 and CDR2 from the germline V gene are ENHRY and SYGVKD. CDR3 nucleotide sequence: TGTGCCATCAGTGCTCCCGGGGAACCCTACAATGAGCAGTTCTTC. As protein: CAISAPGEPYNEQFF.

This clonotype was counted a few times. CDR3 in DNA: TGTGCCAGCAGCCTAGAGGCCGGGACTAACAATGAGCAGTTCTTC. Translating gives CASSLEAGTNNEQFF. V and J are TRBV7-9 and TRBJ2-1; TRBD2 aligns across 7 bases. This CDR3 comprises 15 residues. V lost 5 bases and J lost 5; bases outside the gene matches: 9. Germline CDR1 is SEHNR and CDR2 is FQNEAQ (reference sequence).

This clonotype has at least ten counts. V usage is TRBV7-9 and J usage is TRBJ2-7; tentative D call: TRBD2 (6 bases). The V end was cut by 4 bases, the J end by 7 bases, with 17 bases between. CDR1 and CDR2 (germline): SEHNR, FQNEAQ (reference sequence). This CDR3 has 14 residues. The CDR3 reads CASSSSGRLGEQYF. The DNA of the CDR3 is TGTGCCAGCAGCTCCAGCGGGCGGCTTGGGGAGCAGTACTTC.

This clonotype was counted a few times. The chain couples TRBV28 to TRBJ2-7, with D perhaps matching TRBD1 (5 bases). Per the germline V gene, CDR1 is MDHEN and CDR2 is SYDVKM. The V and J ends lost 1 base and 5 bases respectively, with 9 bases between them. The CDR3 is 13 residues long. DNA of the CDR3: TGTGCCAGCAGTTTATCCTCGACAGACGAGCAGTACTTC. Its protein is CASSLSSTDEQYF. The full variable domain, completed using reference TRBV28 and TRBJ2-7, is DVKVTQSSRYLVKRTGEKVFLECVQDMDHENMFWYRQDPGLGLRLIYFSYDVKMKEKGDIPEGYSVSREKKERFSLILESASTNQTSMYLCASSLSSTDEQYFGPGTRLTVT.

This clonotype was seen only a few times. The V gene is TRBV20-1, the J gene TRBJ1-5; TRBD1 might be the D (6 bases). This CDR3 contains 14 residues. The V gene's germline CDR1 is DFQATT and CDR2 SNEGSKA (reference sequence). The germline V and J ends were trimmed by 6 bases and 2 bases, with 14 bases remaining between them. In DNA, the CDR3 is TGCAGTGCCTGGGCGGGGGGCGGCAATCAGCCCCAGCATTTT. It encodes CSAWAGGGNQPQHF.

This clonotype was observed at least ten times. The chain is built from TRBV28 and TRBJ2-5, with 11 bases matching TRBD2. The germline gives CDR1 MDHEN, CDR2 SYDVKM. Losses at the gene ends were 3 bases for V and 3 bases for J; bases not matched to a gene: 12. The CDR3 spans 18 residues. The CDR3 DNA is TGTGCCAGCAGTTTGGGTCGTCCGACTAGCGGGGCCGAAGAGACCCAGTACTTC. Protein product: CASSLGRPTSGAEETQYF.

About this clonotype: This could be a read error, since a much larger clone is one nucleotide away. The chain combines TRBV11-3 with TRBJ1-1; 9 nucleotides match TRBD1. The trim removed 8 bases at V and 3 bases at J, leaving 4 bases unmatched. The CDR3 has 13 amino acids. Germline assignment: CDR1 SGHNT and CDR2 YENEEA. The CDR3 loop reads CASCRDRDTEAFF. CDR3 nucleotide sequence: TGTGCCAGCTGCCGGGACAGGGACACTGAAGCTTTCTTT. Variable domain in full (rest from reference TRBV11-3 and TRBJ1-1): EAGVVQSPRYKIIEKKQPVAFWCNPISGHNTLYWYLQNLGQGPELLIRYENEEAVDDSQLPKDRFSAERLKGVDSTLKIQPAELGDSAVYLCASCRDRDTEAFFGQGTRLTVV.

This clonotype was seen at least ten times. The chain joins TRBV3-1 to TRBJ1-2; no clear D. Trimming took 3 bases from V and 8 from J, leaving 13 bases between them. Germline V gene lookup returns CDR1 LGHDT and CDR2 YNNKEL (reference sequence). The CDR3 sequence is 13 residues long. CDR3 in DNA: TGTGCCAGCAGCCAGGTAGTCCCCTACGGCTACACCTTC. It translates to CASSQVVPYGYTF.

In its sample, this clonotype was seen many times. Here the CDR3 reads CASSLDTGYYGYTF. The CDR3 DNA reads as TGTGCCAGCAGCTTAGATACGGGCTACTATGGCTACACCTTC. The chain uses TRBV7-2 and TRBJ1-2; the D is unclear. The CDR3 contains 14 residues. With 1 base removed from V and 3 bases from J, the gap between germline ends came to 9 bases. Germline V CDR1 and CDR2: SGHTA, FQGNSA.

V gene TRBV5-4 combines with J gene TRBJ1-4; D is unclear. The CDR3 loop spans 12 amino acids. Per germline, CDR1 SGHNT and CDR2 YYREEE (reference sequence). Trimming pared 4 bases from V and 8 bases from J, leaving 9 bases between. The CDR3: CASSGPGEKLFF. The CDR3 DNA reads as TGTGCCAGCAGCGGGCCGGGGGAAAAACTGTTTTTT.

V usage is TRBV6-1 and J usage is TRBJ2-5; 7 bases align to TRBD1. Trimming removed 2 bases from V and 0 bases from J; junction bases left unmatched: 9. This CDR3 is 17 amino acids long. Germline CDR1 reads MNHNS; CDR2 reads SASEGT. The DNA for the CDR3 is TGTGCCAGCAGTGAATCGAGCTCCAGGGGGTACCAAGAGACCCAGTACTTC. Protein product: CASSESSSRGYQETQYF.

This clonotype has more than one count but fewer than ten. The chain employs TRBV4-3 and TRBJ2-1; D possibly uses TRBD1 or TRBD2 (5 bases each). The germline V gene has CDR1 LGHNA and CDR2 YSLEER. The length of the CDR3 is 15 residues. V shed 8 bases and J shed 1 base, with 15 bases lying between them. CDR3: CASAEEGPSYNEQFF. Written as DNA, the CDR3 is TGCGCCAGCGCTGAAGAGGGGCCGTCCTACAATGAGCAGTTCTTC.

This clonotype was observed a few times. This chain links TRBV7-6 with TRBJ1-1; D not resolved. The CDR3 covers 13 residues. The V and J ends lost 4 bases and 4 bases respectively, with 10 bases between them. Germline V gives CDR1 SGHVS, CDR2 FNYEAQ. The CDR3 loop is CASSSQVGTEAFF. The CDR3 nucleotides are TGTGCCAGCAGCTCCCAGGTGGGCACTGAAGCTTTCTTT.

This clonotype came up many times. The rearrangement uses TRBV14 and TRBJ2-7; D might be TRBD2 (5 bases). Deletions cut 3 bases from V and 0 bases from J, with 18 bases between. Germline V gives CDR1 SGHDN, CDR2 FVKESK. This CDR3 comprises 17 residues. The CDR3 sequence: CASSQEIGGQTSYEQYF. Here the CDR3 DNA reads TGTGCCAGCAGCCAGGAGATAGGAGGCCAAACCTCCTACGAGCAGTACTTC.